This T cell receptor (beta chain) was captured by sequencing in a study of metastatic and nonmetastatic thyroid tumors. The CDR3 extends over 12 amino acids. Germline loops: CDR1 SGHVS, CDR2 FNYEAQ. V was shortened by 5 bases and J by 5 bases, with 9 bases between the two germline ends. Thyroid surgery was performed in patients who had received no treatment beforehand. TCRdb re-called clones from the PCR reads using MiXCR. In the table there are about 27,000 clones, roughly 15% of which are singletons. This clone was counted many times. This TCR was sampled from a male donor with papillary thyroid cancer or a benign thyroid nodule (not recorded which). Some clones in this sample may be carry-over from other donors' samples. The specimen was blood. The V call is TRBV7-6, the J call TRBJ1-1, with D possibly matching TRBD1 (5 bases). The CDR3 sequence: CASSHGGTEAFF. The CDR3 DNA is TGTGCCAGCAGCCATGGGGGGACTGAAGCTTTCTTT. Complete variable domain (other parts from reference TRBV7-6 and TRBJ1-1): GAGVSQSPRYKVTKRGQDVALRCDPISGHVSLYWYRQALGQGPEFLTYFNYEAQQDKSGLPNDRFSAERPEGSISTLTIQRTEQRDSAMYRCASSHGGTEAFFGQGTRLTVV.